Listed below are T cell receptor beta chains from one sample, sequenced in a study of blood T cells in healthy people across ages. TCRdb re-derived calls from the 5' RACE reads in MiXCR, one entry per CDR3 protein. The profile shows more than 700,000 distinct CDR3 sequences, around 45% of them singletons. Specimen: blood. The receptors here all came from a man at least 80 years old in good health. Each CDR3 is given with its conserved first and last residue. The order of the fields is D gene, clone size, J gene, V gene, CDR3 DNA, CDR3 protein. The D gene is left open where the match is weak. Only part of the rows carry a size: once, few, many, or a class if the clone is expanded.

>TRBD2|few|TRBJ2-1|TRBV19
TGTGCCAGTAGTATCTCCCGACTAGCGGGGCGTTACAATGAGCAGTTCTTC
CASSISRLAGRYNEQFF
>-|few|TRBJ1-1|TRBV14
TGTGCCAGCAGCCCTTTCCGGGACACTGAAGCTTTCTTT
CASSPFRDTEAFF
>TRBD1|-|TRBJ1-4|TRBV20-1
TGCAGTGCTAGACCACAGGGGGCCAGTGAAAAACTGTTTTTT
CSARPQGASEKLFF
>-|few|TRBJ2-7|TRBV5-1
TGCGCCAGCAGCCAGGCAGGGGGAGGCCCTACCTACGAGCAGTACTTC
CASSQAGGGPTYEQYF
>-|-|TRBJ1-5|TRBV15
TGTGCCACCAGCAGAGATAGGAGCCAGCCTAATCAGCCCCAGCATTTT
CATSRDRSQPNQPQHF
>TRBD2|once|TRBJ2-5|TRBV11-2
TGTGCCAGCAGCTCCGTAGCGGGAGGCTCGGAGACCCAGTACTTC
CASSSVAGGSETQYF
>-|-|TRBJ2-4|TRBV7-2
TGTGCCAGCAGCTTAGATACTGATTTAGCCAAAAACATTCAGTACTTC
CASSLDTDLAKNIQYF
>-|-|TRBJ1-1|TRBV29-1
TGCAGCTTTGCCAAGACAGCCATACTGACGAACACTGAAGCTTTCTTT
CSFAKTAILTNTEAFF
>TRBD2|few|TRBJ2-3|TRBV20-1
TGCAGTGCGGTTCAAGCGGGAGATAGCACAGATACGCAGTATTTT
CSAVQAGDSTDTQYF
>-|few|TRBJ2-7|TRBV6-6
TGTGCCAGCAGTTACTCAGCCTCAAACTACGAGCAGTACTTC
CASSYSASNYEQYF
>TRBD2|-|TRBJ2-7|TRBV6-2/TRBV6-3
TGTGCCAGCTCACCACTAGCGGGAAAACACAATGAGCGGTACTTC
CASSPLAGKHNERYF
>-|-|TRBJ2-6|TRBV12-3/TRBV12-4
TGTGCCAGCAGTCAGGGACATCGTTCTGGGGCCAACGTCCTGACTTTC
CASSQGHRSGANVLTF
>-|many|TRBJ1-4|TRBV20-1
TGCAGTGCTAGAGACCTCAGTCGAACTAATGAAAAACTGTTTTTT
CSARDLSRTNEKLFF
>TRBD1|-|TRBJ2-5|TRBV7-2
TGTGCCAGCAGCCCCCAGACAGGGGTAGAGACCCAGTACTTC
CASSPQTGVETQYF
>TRBD1|-|TRBJ1-2|TRBV2
TGTGCCAGCAGTGAAGTGGGACAGGGGGGAGATGGCTACACCTTC
CASSEVGQGGDGYTF
>-|few|TRBJ1-4|TRBV27
TGTGCCAGCAGTTTATCGCTGGGGGCAACTAATGAAAAACTGTTTTTT
CASSLSLGATNEKLFF
>-|-|TRBJ1-1|TRBV20-1
TGCAGTGCTAGTTCCGGGCTGAACACTGAAGCTTTCTTT
CSASSGLNTEAFF
>TRBD2|-|TRBJ2-5|TRBV12-3/TRBV12-4
TGTGCCAGCAGTCGACGGGAGGGAAGGGTGGAGACCCAGTACTTC
CASSRREGRVETQYF
>TRBD2|few|TRBJ2-1|TRBV5-1
TGCGCCAGCAGCTACGGACTAGCGGGAGGCCTGATCTACAATGAGCAGTTCTTC
CASSYGLAGGLIYNEQFF
>-|-|TRBJ2-3|TRBV15
TGTGCCACCAGCAGAGGCGCAACAGGGAGGTGGCCAGATACGCAGTATTTT
CATSRGATGRWPDTQYF
>TRBD2|-|TRBJ2-2|TRBV30
TGTGCCTGGACCTTGGGACTAGCGGGAGTTGCCGGGGAGCTGTTTTTT
CAWTLGLAGVAGELFF
>-|-|TRBJ2-1|TRBV5-6
TGTGCCAGCAGCTTGGAGACGAACGATAATGAGCAGTTCTTC
CASSLETNDNEQFF
>TRBD2|few|TRBJ2-1|TRBV10-3
TGTGCCATCAGTGAGGAAGGCGGGAGGGCCTACAATGAGCAGTTCTTC
CAISEEGGRAYNEQFF
>-|few|TRBJ2-5|TRBV7-2
TGTGCCAGCAGCTTAGCGCGACTAGGAAGAGAGACCCAGTACTTC
CASSLARLGRETQYF
>TRBD2|-|TRBJ2-5|TRBV5-1
TGCGCCAGCAGCTTGGATTCGGGACTAGCGGGAGAGACCCAGTACTTC
CASSLDSGLAGETQYF
>TRBD2|-|TRBJ2-1|TRBV20-1
TGCAGTGCCATGACAGCGGGGAATGAGCAGTTCTTC
CSAMTAGNEQFF
>-|-|TRBJ2-2|TRBV7-9
TGTGCCAGCAGCTTCAGTAACGGGAACACCGGGGAGCTGTTTTTT
CASSFSNGNTGELFF
>TRBD1|few|TRBJ2-7|TRBV13
TGTGCCAGCAGCGAGAGACAGGGTTGGACCTACGAGCAGTACTTC
CASSERQGWTYEQYF
>TRBD2|-|TRBJ2-1|TRBV7-3
TGTGCCAGCAGCCCCCCGGGACTAGCAGTTGAGCAGTTCTTC
CASSPPGLAVEQFF
>-|-|TRBJ2-3|TRBV7-2
TGTGCCAGCAGCCCCGTTGCGGCCTTCGGCACAGATACGCAGTATTTT
CASSPVAAFGTDTQYF
>-|-|TRBJ2-7|TRBV12-3/TRBV12-4
TGTGCCAGCAGTCTCAAGGGGGGGCATTCCCACGAGCAGTACTTC
CASSLKGGHSHEQYF
>-|-|TRBJ2-7|TRBV25-1
TGTGCCAGCAGTGGGCTAGACAATGAGCAGTACTTC
CASSGLDNEQYF
>-|-|TRBJ2-3|TRBV11-1
TGTGCCAGCAAGGAGATCAGCACAGATACGCAGTATTTT
CASKEISTDTQYF
>-|-|TRBJ2-7|TRBV4-1
TGCGCCAGCAGCCAAGATCATCAGTCTAGCAAGCAGTACTTC
CASSQDHQSSKQYF
>-|-|TRBJ2-7|TRBV11-2
TGTGCCAGCAGCTCAGCCGGGACGCCCAATTACGAGCAGTACTTC
CASSSAGTPNYEQYF
>-|few|TRBJ1-4|TRBV12-3/TRBV12-4
TGTGCCAGCAGTCCTATACGCAGCTCGAATGAAAAACTGTTTTTT
CASSPIRSSNEKLFF
>-|-|TRBJ2-6|TRBV12-3/TRBV12-4
TGTGCCAGCAGTCCCGGGATCGTAACTGGGGCCAACGTCCTGACTTTC
CASSPGIVTGANVLTF